The 10 T cell receptor beta chains below all came from one sample that was sequenced in a study of Graves' ophthalmopathy and Graves' hyperthyroidism. TCR beta CDR3 amplification used RNA transcripts. The workflow started with a first-round RT-PCR run with HTBI primers and then moved on to a second-round multiplex PCR. One entry per CDR3 protein results from TCRdb running MiXCR on the multiplex PCR reads. Counted here are 260,000 or so distinct CDR3 sequences, around 50% occurring once; the ten biggest clones make up around 43%. The source material was peripheral blood. These receptors all stem from an adult man with Graves' ophthalmopathy.

The chain recombines TRBV12-5 with TRBJ1-2, with D tentatively TRBD1 (5 bases). Germline V gene lookup returns CDR1 LGHNT and CDR2 FRNRAP. The length of the CDR3 is 13 residues. This CDR3 is CATLPGGNYGYTF. The CDR3 DNA reads as TGTGCCACCTTGCCCGGGGGGAACTATGGCTACACCTTC.

This rearrangement joins TRBV10-3 to TRBJ2-7; 12 positions agree with TRBD2. This CDR3 region has 13 residues. Germline CDR1 reads ENHRY; CDR2 reads SYGVKD. The CDR3 here is CATSGRPAGEQYF. Written as DNA, the CDR3 is TGTGCTACTAGCGGGAGGCCCGCTGGGGAGCAGTACTTC.

This clonotype was seen repeatedly, ten times or more. The CDR3 sequence: CASEDLVYGYTF. Here the CDR3 DNA reads TGTGCCAGCGAGGACCTCGTCTATGGCTACACCTTC. This chain links TRBV2 with TRBJ1-2, with D unresolved. The CDR3 spans 12 residues. CDR1 is SNHLY, CDR2 FYNNEI, per germline. The germline V and J ends were trimmed by 8 bases and 4 bases, with 11 bases remaining between them. The full variable domain, rest sourced from reference TRBV2 and TRBJ1-2, is EPEVTQTPSHQVTQMGQEVILRCVPISNHLYFYWYRQILGQKVEFLVSFYNNEISEKSEIFDDQFSVERPDGSNFTLKIRSTKLEDSAMYFCASEDLVYGYTFGSGTRLTVV.

This clonotype has ten or more counts. The chain couples TRBV10-3 to TRBJ1-2; possibly TRBD1 for D (6 bases). Per germline, CDR1 ENHRY and CDR2 SYGVKD. This CDR3 region has 14 residues. V was shortened by 6 bases and J by 3 bases, with 14 bases between the two germline ends. For the CDR3, the DNA is TGTGCCATCAGCCTAACAGGGAACGACTATGGCTACACCTTC. The encoded protein is CAISLTGNDYGYTF.

This clonotype was counted many times. The chain combines TRBV2 with TRBJ1-5; D perhaps matches TRBD1 (5 bases). Trimming removed 4 bases at V and 5 bases at J, with 12 bases between. The length of the CDR3 is 14 residues. Germline assignment: CDR1 SNHLY and CDR2 FYNNEI. The CDR3 DNA sequence: TGTGCCAGCAGTGGGAGGGGCAGAGATCAGCCCCAGCATTTT. It encodes CASSGRGRDQPQHF.

The table lists this clonotype with a few counts. The genes are TRBV6-5 and TRBJ1-6; D call uncertain. The CDR3 runs to 14 residues. Germline CDR1 and CDR2: MNHEY and SVGAGI. With 5 bases removed from V and 4 bases from J, the gap between germline ends came to 9 bases. Here the CDR3 DNA reads TGTGCCAGCAGTGATCGGAGATATAATTCACCCCTCCACTTT. Translated, it gives CASSDRRYNSPLHF.

V usage is TRBV11-2 and J usage is TRBJ1-1; perhaps TRBD1 as D (5 bases). The germline gives CDR1 SGHAT, CDR2 FQNNGV. The V and J ends lost 1 base and 4 bases respectively, with 7 bases between them. The CDR3 spans 13 residues. CDR3 region: CASSLGTPTEAFF. CDR3 nucleotides: TGTGCCAGCAGCTTAGGGACACCCACTGAAGCTTTCTTT. The whole variable domain, remainder taken from reference TRBV11-2 and TRBJ1-1, is EAGVAQSPRYKIIEKRQSVAFWCNPISGHATLYWYQQILGQGPKLLIQFQNNGVVDDSQLPKDRFSAERLKGVDSTLKIQPAKLEDSAVYLCASSLGTPTEAFFGQGTRLTVV.

The chain joins TRBV10-3 to TRBJ2-7; D tentatively fits TRBD1 or TRBD2 (5 bases each). Trimming removed 4 bases from V and 3 bases from J, with 10 bases in between. Per the germline V gene, CDR1 is ENHRY and CDR2 is SYGVKD. This CDR3 has 13 residues. Here the CDR3 reads CAISASRDYEQYF. The CDR3 nucleotides read TGTGCCATCAGTGCTAGCAGGGACTACGAGCAGTACTTC.

The CDR3 sequence is CSVPTLRTVYEQYF. DNA of the CDR3: TGCAGTGTCCCGACTCTCAGGACAGTCTACGAGCAGTACTTC. The chain uses TRBV20-1 and TRBJ2-7; D may be TRBD1 (6 bases). Trimming cost V 7 bases and J 3 bases, with 19 bases left between them. This CDR3 comprises 14 residues. The germline V gene has CDR1 DFQATT and CDR2 SNEGSKA (reference sequence).

The rearrangement links TRBV27 to TRBJ2-7, with D possibly being TRBD2 (6 bases). Germline V lookup: CDR1 MNHEY, CDR2 SMNVEV (reference sequence). V was clipped by 5 bases and J by 0 bases, with 20 bases between them. CDR3 length: 17 residues. This chain's CDR3 is CASSPILGAGSSYEQYF. The CDR3 DNA reads as TGTGCCAGCAGTCCCATTCTCGGTGCGGGGAGCTCCTACGAGCAGTACTTC.